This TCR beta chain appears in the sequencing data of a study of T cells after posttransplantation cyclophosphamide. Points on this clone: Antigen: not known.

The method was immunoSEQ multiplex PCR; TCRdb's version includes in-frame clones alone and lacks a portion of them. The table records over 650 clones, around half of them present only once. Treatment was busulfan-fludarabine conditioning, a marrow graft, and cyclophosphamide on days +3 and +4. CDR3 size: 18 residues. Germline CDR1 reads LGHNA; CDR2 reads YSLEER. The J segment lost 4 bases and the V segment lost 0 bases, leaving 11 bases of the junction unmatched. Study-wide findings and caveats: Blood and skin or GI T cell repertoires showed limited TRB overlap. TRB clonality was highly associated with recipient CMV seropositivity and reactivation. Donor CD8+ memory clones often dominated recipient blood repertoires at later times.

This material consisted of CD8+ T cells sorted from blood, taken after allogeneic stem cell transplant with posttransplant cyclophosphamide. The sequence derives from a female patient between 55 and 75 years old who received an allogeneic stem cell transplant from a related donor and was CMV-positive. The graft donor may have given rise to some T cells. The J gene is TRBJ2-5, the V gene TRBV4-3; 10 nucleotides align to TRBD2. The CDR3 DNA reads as TGCGCCAGCAGCCAAGATTTGGTAGCGGGGGGCTGGGGAGAGACCCAGTACTTC. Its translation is CASSQDLVAGGWGETQYF.